This T cell receptor (beta chain) derives from a study of shared clonotypes between healthy human individuals. Details on this clone: Its antigen is unidentified.

The CDR3 loop spans 17 amino acids. From germline, CDR1 is MDHEN and CDR2 SYDVKM. V lost 4 bases, J lost 7 bases, and 10 bases stayed unmatched. Broader study findings: Sequencing depth was expected to affect clonotype sharing among donors. Among a handful of donors, roughly 5% of naive CD4 clonotypes were found in common. Sampling covered nothing but blood. Tissue TCR repertoires likely differ from those found in blood.

Replicate PCRs for sorted subsets used around 190 ng DNA; this equaled around 29,000 T cell genomes. The data were produced by immunoSEQ multiplex PCR, yet TCRdb's version contains in-frame clones alone and is incomplete. The table shows over 95,000 clones, with about 71% occurring only once. Sequencing input: memory CD8+ T cells sorted from blood. The subset was: CD45RO+ cells pooled with CCR7-negative TemRA cells. This sequence originates from a woman in her 30s in good health. The chain is built from TRBV28 and TRBJ2-2, with 12 nucleotides matching TRBD2. The CDR3 nucleotides read TGTGCCAGCAGTTCTCCGACTAGCGGGAGATCCTACGGGGAGCTGTTTTTT. The encoded protein is CASSSPTSGRSYGELFF.